These 21 T cell receptor beta chains were sequenced from one sample in a study of spatial heterogeneity in lung cancer. The time point was: sample taken at primary tumor resection. General study findings and limits: Counts that tracked tumor mutation counts were those of expanded intratumoral alpha and beta TCRs.

From the 5' RACE reads, TCRdb called clonotypes with MiXCR, one entry per CDR3 protein. The data contain about 7,900 distinct CDR3 sequences, around 7% of them seen just once; the ten biggest clones take up over 15%. Their specific antigens are unknown. The input for sequencing was lung tumor tissue, taken at surgery. Receptor source: a female donor with early-stage non-small cell lung cancer.

This clonotype is labeled as medium-sized. The chain recombines TRBV6-5 with TRBJ2-5; TRBD1 matches 10 bases. The CDR3 is 15 amino acids. Germline trimming cut 0 bases from V and 4 bases from J; bases unmatched to any gene: 2. Germline CDR1 is MNHEY and CDR2 is SVGAGI. The DNA of the CDR3 is TGTGCCAGCAGTTACTCGAGGACAGGGGGAGAGACCCAGTACTTC. This translates into CASSYSRTGGETQYF.

This clonotype was found many times. The chain carries TRBV5-1 and TRBJ2-2; D perhaps matches TRBD2 (6 bases). The V end was cut by 0 bases, the J end by 4 bases, with 13 bases between. This CDR3 has 16 amino acids. The germline gives CDR1 SGHRS, CDR2 YFSETQ. CDR3 region: CASSLGGGMATGELFF. CDR3 in DNA: TGCGCCAGCAGCTTGGGTGGCGGGATGGCCACCGGGGAGCTGTTTTTT.

In its sample, this clonotype ranks as medium-sized. The chain uses TRBV24-1 and TRBJ2-4; D ambiguous. Germline-derived CDR1 and CDR2 are KGHDR and SFDVKD. The CDR3 has 15 residues. With 3 bases removed from V and 0 bases from J, the gap between germline ends came to 8 bases. The CDR3 nucleotides read TGTGCCACCAGTGATGGCAGAGTAGCCAAAAACATTCAGTACTTC. Protein sequence: CATSDGRVAKNIQYF.

This clonotype qualifies as medium-sized. This rearrangement joins TRBV7-9 to TRBJ2-7; D is unclear. V gave up 5 bases and J gave up 6 bases, with 14 bases separating them. Germline lookup yields CDR1 SEHNR and CDR2 FQNEAQ (reference sequence). CDR3 size: 13 residues. This CDR3 reads CASSPERAAEQYF. The CDR3 region has the DNA TGTGCCAGCAGCCCGGAACGCGCCGCCGAGCAGTACTTC.

The table lists this clonotype with many counts. The chain carries TRBV6-2 or TRBV6-3 and TRBJ2-5, with D uncertain. V lost 5 bases and J lost 5, with 6 bases in between. The length of the CDR3 is 11 residues. Looked up from germline, CDR1 is MNHEY and CDR2 is SVGEGT. For the CDR3, the DNA is TGTGCCAGCAGTCGCCTCGAGACCCAGTACTTC. Protein product: CASSRLETQYF.

This clonotype is medium-sized in the sample. The rearrangement links TRBV29-1 to TRBJ2-5; TRBD2 might be the D (6 bases). There are 12 residues in the CDR3. Trimming removed 7 bases from V and 1 base from J, with 10 bases in between. Germline-derived CDR1 and CDR2 are SQVTM and ANQGSEA. Written as DNA, the CDR3 is TGCAGCGATAGCGGCTCCCAAGAGACCCAGTACTTC. It codes for CSDSGSQETQYF.

At least ten counts were recorded for this clonotype. The chain employs TRBV7-7 and TRBJ2-3; TRBD2 matches at 15 bases. The trim removed 1 base at V and 0 bases at J, leaving 5 bases unmatched. The CDR3 is made up of 19 amino acids. Germline CDR1 and CDR2: SSHAT and FNYEAQ (reference sequence). CDR3 sequence: CASSLDGTSGRTSTDTQYF. As DNA, the CDR3 is TGTGCCAGCAGCTTAGACGGGACTAGCGGGAGGACAAGCACAGATACGCAGTATTTT.

The table lists this clonotype with many counts. This sequence joins TRBV20-1 and TRBJ1-2; D is perhaps TRBD1 (6 bases). The CDR3 length is 12 residues. The ends were cut back, 6 bases at V and 2 bases at J, with 10 bases in the middle. CDR1 DFQATT and CDR2 SNEGSKA come from the germline V gene (reference sequence). The CDR3 loop reads CSALQGNYGYTF. The CDR3 DNA reads as TGCAGTGCGCTACAGGGAAACTATGGCTACACCTTC.

This clonotype qualifies as medium-sized. The chain employs TRBV7-2 and TRBJ1-2; 8 nucleotides line up with TRBD1. There are 15 residues in the CDR3. Germline lookup yields CDR1 SGHTA and CDR2 FQGNSA. V gave up 1 base and J gave up 6 bases; unmatched junction bases: 7. CDR3 sequence (DNA): TGTGCCAGCAGCTTAGTGGCAGGGGGCGGCGATGGCTACACCTTC. This codes for CASSLVAGGGDGYTF.

This clonotype is labeled medium-sized. J is TRBJ2-5 and V is TRBV11-2, with 8 bases aligning to TRBD1. The germline V gene has CDR1 SGHAT and CDR2 FQNNGV. V lost 1 base to trimming and J lost 7 bases; unmatched junction nucleotides: 17. The CDR3 is 18 residues long. The CDR3 nucleotides read TGTGCCAGCAGCTTAGGCGCCTGGACAGGGTTGGGCCCTCGGACCCAGTACTTC. Its translation: CASSLGAWTGLGPRTQYF.

This clonotype was found many times. The chain links TRBV5-4 to TRBJ2-7, with D maybe TRBD1 (5 bases). The CDR3 extends over 14 amino acids. Looked up from germline, CDR1 is SGHNT and CDR2 is YYREEE (reference sequence). V dropped 0 bases and J dropped 6 bases, with 13 bases sitting between them. CDR3 bases: TGTGCCAGCAGCTTGGACGTTGGACAAGGCGAGCAGTACTTC. Translation: CASSLDVGQGEQYF.

In its sample, this clonotype is medium-sized. The gene calls are TRBV19 and TRBJ2-1, with 8 nucleotides matching TRBD2. CDR3 length: 15 amino acids. The germline CDR1 and CDR2 sequences are LNHDA and SQIVND (reference sequence). After removal of 8 bases from V and 2 bases from J, the junction contained 8 bases not matched to a gene. This CDR3 is CASGSGSGTYNEQFF. The CDR3 coding sequence is TGTGCCAGTGGGTCCGGTAGCGGGACCTACAATGAGCAGTTCTTC.

This clonotype was found many times. CDR3 sequence (DNA): TGCAGTACTAAACAGGGGTTTGGCACTGAAGCTTTCTTT. The encoded protein is CSTKQGFGTEAFF. The chain links TRBV20-1 to TRBJ1-1, with 7 bases fitting TRBD1. Germline values: CDR1 DFQATT, CDR2 SNEGSKA (reference sequence). CDR3 length: 13 amino acids. The ends lost 8 bases at V and 4 bases at J; junction bases unmatched: 10.

This clonotype was seen at least ten times. The V gene is TRBV27, the J gene TRBJ2-1; TRBD2 matches at 9 bases. The CDR3 covers 19 residues. Germline assignment: CDR1 MNHEY and CDR2 SMNVEV (reference sequence). V lost 2 bases and J lost 9; bases outside the gene matches: 20. In nucleotides, the CDR3 is TGTGCCAGCAGTTTACGAGGGAATCTAGCGGGAAGGTTCCCCCGTGAGCAGTTCTTC. As protein: CASSLRGNLAGRFPREQFF.

This clonotype was counted at least ten times. This rearrangement joins TRBV7-6 to TRBJ1-4, with TRBD1 matching 10 bases. The junction had 10 bases not matched to a gene; V was cut back by 4 bases and J by 5 bases. Germline-derived CDR1 and CDR2 are SGHVS and FNYEAQ. The CDR3 extends over 17 amino acids. Here the CDR3 reads CASSSAKDRGSNEKLFF. The CDR3 DNA follows: TGTGCCAGCAGCTCGGCCAAGGACAGGGGGTCAAATGAAAAACTGTTTTTT. Using reference TRBV7-6 and TRBJ1-4 for the parts outside the CDR3, the full variable domain is GAGVSQSPRYKVTKRGQDVALRCDPISGHVSLYWYRQALGQGPEFLTYFNYEAQQDKSGLPNDRFSAERPEGSISTLTIQRTEQRDSAMYRCASSSAKDRGSNEKLFFGSGTQLSVL.

The chain recombines TRBV5-1 with TRBJ2-3; TRBD2 matches 10 bases. The junction had 3 bases not matched to a gene; V was cut back by 5 bases and J by 3 bases. CDR1 SGHRS and CDR2 YFSETQ come from the germline V gene. The CDR3 runs 14 residues. The CDR3 DNA sequence: TGCGCCAGCAGGCCTAGCGGGAGTACAGATACGCAGTATTTT. Translating gives CASRPSGSTDTQYF.

This clonotype is termed medium-sized. Compared with germline, one end of the junction differs, possibly owing to a read error. V is TRBV7-7 and J is TRBJ2-7; D ambiguous. In germline, CDR1 is SSHAT, CDR2 FNYEAQ (reference sequence). The CDR3 is made up of 14 amino acids. The CDR3, as DNA: TGTGCTAGCAGCCCGACTGGAGCCGCCTACGAGCAGTACTTC. Translation gives CASSPTGAAYEQYF. The variable domain in full, with the rest retrieved from reference TRBV7-7 and TRBJ2-7, is GAGVSQSPRYKVTKRGQDVTLRCDPISSHATLYWYQQALGQGPEFLTYFNYEAQPDKSGLPSDRFSAERPEGSISTLTIQRTEQRDSAMYRCASSPTGAAYEQYFGPGTRLTVT.

This clonotype qualifies as medium-sized. The chain employs TRBV19 and TRBJ2-4, with TRBD1 as a possible D gene (5 bases). This CDR3 is built from 16 residues. Per germline, CDR1 LNHDA and CDR2 SQIVND (reference sequence). V was clipped by 5 bases and J by 0 bases, with 14 bases between them. The DNA for the CDR3 is TGTGCCAGTAGTTTGTTGCAGGGTCTAGCCAAAAACATTCAGTACTTC. Amino acids: CASSLLQGLAKNIQYF.

This clonotype was observed at least ten times. This chain connects TRBV27 to TRBJ1-5; D gene ambiguous. Germline V gives CDR1 MNHEY, CDR2 SMNVEV (reference sequence). Between the trimmed V and J ends, which lost 8 bases and 4 bases, there was a span of 9 bases. CDR3 length: 12 amino acids. CDR3 region: CASATVNQPQHF. CDR3 coding DNA: TGTGCCAGCGCCACAGTTAATCAGCCCCAGCATTTT.

This clonotype was counted a few times. The chain joins TRBV4-2 to TRBJ2-2; possibly TRBD2 for D (5 bases). Germline V lookup: CDR1 LGHNA, CDR2 YNFKEQ. The V end was cut by 0 bases, the J end by 7 bases, with 12 bases between. The CDR3 contains 15 residues. The CDR3 reads CASSQDHGEVGELFF. CDR3 nucleotide sequence: TGTGCCAGCAGCCAAGATCACGGGGAAGTCGGGGAGCTGTTTTTT.

This clonotype was detected many times. The rearrangement links TRBV11-2 to TRBJ2-1; D is unclear. The V gene's germline CDR1 is SGHAT and CDR2 FQNNGV. Trimming pared 3 bases from V and 9 bases from J, leaving 12 bases between. There are 13 residues in the CDR3. In DNA, the CDR3 is TGTGCCAGCAGCTTGAAGCTAGTTGGTGAGCAGTTCTTC. It translates to CASSLKLVGEQFF.